A single sample is the source of the 18 T cell receptor beta chains below, sequenced in a study of cytomegalovirus exposure and HLA in healthy donors. The PCR employed 60 Vbeta primers together with 13 Jbeta primers. Assay: immunoSEQ multiplex PCR; the TCRdb copy retains only in-frame clones and omits some. The repertoire holds a few hundred thousand clones, with around 80% as singletons. Sequences were obtained from PBMCs. These receptors originate from a girl aged 2-10 years in good health and CMV-seronegative.

This clone was recorded only once. The chain joins TRBV13 to TRBJ2-7; 7 bases line up with TRBD1. The CDR3 is made up of 15 amino acids. V was pared by 5 bases and J by 0 bases, with 7 bases of the junction left unmatched. Germline-derived CDR1 and CDR2 are PRHDT and FYEKMQ (reference sequence). The CDR3 loop reads CASSKVTGSSYEQYF. The CDR3 DNA sequence: TGTGCCAGCAGCAAAGTGACAGGGAGCTCCTACGAGCAGTACTTC.

The CDR3 sequence is CASSFPLAGEIYNEQFF. The CDR3 DNA sequence: TGTGCCAGCAGTTTTCCCTTAGCGGGAGAGATCTACAATGAGCAGTTCTTC. V is TRBV28 and J is TRBJ2-1, with 9 bases identical to TRBD2. Unmatched junction bases numbered 9, after V lost 3 bases and J lost 3 bases. Germline CDR1 reads MDHEN; CDR2 reads SYDVKM. CDR3 length equals 17 residues.

In nucleotides, the CDR3 is TGCGCCAGCAGCCTCCGGGAGAAGGGCTACGAGCAGTACTTC. This encodes CASSLREKGYEQYF. The V gene is TRBV4-1, the J gene TRBJ2-7; D perhaps matches TRBD2 (6 bases). Between the trimmed V and J ends, which lost 4 bases and 3 bases, there was a span of 13 bases. This CDR3 region has 14 residues. Germline-derived CDR1 and CDR2 are MGHRA and YSYEKL.

This clone turned up a few times. The chain links TRBV30 to TRBJ1-2, with 7 bases fitting TRBD1. This CDR3 spans 14 amino acids. Trimming at V came to 4 bases and at J to 8 bases, leaving 13 bases not matched to a gene. Germline CDR1 reads GTSNPN; CDR2 reads SVGIG (reference sequence). The CDR3 DNA reads TGTGCCTGGACGCCAGATACAGGGGCAGGCGGCTACACCTTC. Translation: CAWTPDTGAGGYTF.

This sequence joins TRBV2 and TRBJ1-4; tentatively, D is TRBD1 (6 bases). The CDR3 runs to 14 residues. CDR1 and CDR2 from the germline V gene are SNHLY and FYNNEI. Trimming left V 6 bases short and J 4 bases short, with 12 bases between. The CDR3 nucleotides read TGTGCCAGCAGCCTGGGACATAATAATGAAAAACTGTTTTTT. Translated, it gives CASSLGHNNEKLFF.

This rearrangement joins TRBV10-3 to TRBJ1-3; D is possibly TRBD1 (5 bases). CDR3 length equals 14 residues. V shed 11 bases and J shed 0 bases, with 14 bases lying between them. CDR1 is ENHRY, CDR2 SYGVKD, per germline. CDR3 coding DNA: TGTGCCTTACGAGGTGACAGCTCTGGAAACACCATATATTTT. This translates into CALRGDSSGNTIYF.

This clone has just a few counts. This chain links TRBV14 with TRBJ1-2; TRBD1 matches 7 bases. From germline, CDR1 is SGHDN and CDR2 FVKESK. CDR3 size: 15 residues. Trimming at V came to 3 bases and at J to 0 bases, leaving 4 bases not matched to a gene. CDR3 bases: TGTGCCAGCAGCCACGGGACAGAACCTAACTATGGCTACACCTTC. Translation: CASSHGTEPNYGYTF. Full variable domain (missing parts from reference TRBV14 and TRBJ1-2): EAGVTQFPSHSVIEKGQTVTLRCDPISGHDNLYWYRRVMGKEIKFLLHFVKESKQDESGMPNNRFLAERTGGTYSTLKVQPAELEDSGVYFCASSHGTEPNYGYTFGSGTRLTVV.

The chain links TRBV29-1 to TRBJ1-2; D gene unclear. Trimming took 6 bases from V and 6 from J, leaving 11 bases between them. The CDR3 extends over 11 amino acids. Germline lookup yields CDR1 SQVTM and CDR2 ANQGSEA. CDR3 coding DNA: TGCAGCGTCAAGCAGGAGGATGGCTACACCTTC. It codes for CSVKQEDGYTF.

The V gene is TRBV7-3, the J gene TRBJ2-2; D is perhaps TRBD2 (5 bases). Per the germline V gene, CDR1 is SGHTA and CDR2 is FQGTGA. CDR3 length equals 15 residues. V was trimmed by 7 bases and J by 0 bases, leaving 12 bases between them. CDR3 residues: CASTSAEPNTGELFF. The CDR3 region has the DNA TGTGCCAGCACCTCAGCGGAACCGAACACCGGGGAGCTGTTTTTT.

The chain combines TRBV6-5 with TRBJ1-1; 7 bases are a match to TRBD1. The CDR3 covers 13 residues. V lost 2 bases and J lost 6; bases outside the gene matches: 3. Per germline, CDR1 MNHEY and CDR2 SVGAGI. CDR3 sequence: CASSYGQGAEAFF. The CDR3 DNA sequence: TGTGCCAGCAGTTACGGTCAGGGGGCTGAAGCTTTCTTT.

This rearrangement joins TRBV5-8 to TRBJ2-1, with 8 bases identical to TRBD2. Germline V gene lookup returns CDR1 SGHTS and CDR2 YDEGEE. This CDR3 has 14 residues. Trimming removed 0 bases from V and 7 bases from J; junction bases left unmatched: 3. CDR3 DNA: TGTGCCAGCAGCTTGGAACTAGCGGTGAATGAGCAGTTCTTC. Protein product: CASSLELAVNEQFF.

This sequence joins TRBV2 and TRBJ2-7, with 7 bases fitting TRBD1. The CDR3 is made up of 16 amino acids. With 3 bases clipped from V and 0 bases from J, the junction kept 8 bases outside the gene matches. Per germline, CDR1 SNHLY and CDR2 FYNNEI. DNA for the CDR3: TGTGCCAGCAGTGATAAGGCAGGGGGTATCTCCTACGAGCAGTACTTC. It specifies CASSDKAGGISYEQYF.

The chain carries TRBV2 and TRBJ2-3; TRBD2 matches 8 bases. Germline V gives CDR1 SNHLY, CDR2 FYNNEI. The ends lost 7 bases at V and 3 bases at J; junction bases unmatched: 9. The CDR3 is 15 amino acids. CDR3: CASNSIREGTDTQYF. The CDR3 region has the DNA TGTGCCAGCAACTCTATCCGGGAGGGGACAGATACGCAGTATTTT.

V gene TRBV9 combines with J gene TRBJ1-6; TRBD1 agrees at 10 bases. The junction had 17 bases not matched to a gene; V was cut back by 3 bases and J by 8 bases. Germline V gene data show CDR1 as SGDLS and CDR2 as YYNGEE. There are 19 residues in the CDR3. CDR3 in amino acids: CASSARGQGTDPWDSPLHF. DNA for the CDR3: TGTGCCAGCAGCGCAAGGGGACAGGGGACAGATCCTTGGGATTCACCCCTCCACTTT.

The gene calls are TRBV18 and TRBJ2-2; 7 bases agree with TRBD1. The CDR3 extends over 16 amino acids. Germline CDR1 reads KGHSH; CDR2 reads LQKENI. Trimming took 4 bases from V and 1 from J; bases not matched to a gene: 6. CDR3 nucleotide sequence: TGTGCCAGCTCACAGACAGGGATTTTGAACACCGGGGAGCTGTTTTTT. Translated: CASSQTGILNTGELFF.

This rearrangement joins TRBV19 to TRBJ1-5; TRBD1 agrees at 10 bases. Germline V gene lookup returns CDR1 LNHDA and CDR2 SQIVND (reference sequence). The V gene end was trimmed by 4 bases and the J gene end by 7 bases; junction bases not matched to a gene: 4. The CDR3 length is 14 residues. The CDR3 sequence: CASSTDRGTQPQHF. The DNA for the CDR3 is TGTGCCAGTAGTACGGACAGGGGGACACAGCCCCAGCATTTT.

The CDR3 DNA reads TGCGCCAGCAGCCGGTATAGCGGGGTTACCTACAATGAGCAGTTCTTC. It is translated as CASSRYSGVTYNEQFF. The J gene is TRBJ2-1, the V gene TRBV5-1, with TRBD2 matching 8 bases. CDR1 and CDR2 (germline): SGHRS, YFSETQ. V shed 4 bases, J shed 2 bases, and the junction held 8 bases outside the gene matches. This CDR3 is built from 16 residues.

The table lists this clone with a few counts. The rearrangement links TRBV10-2 to TRBJ2-1; D possibly corresponds to TRBD1 (6 bases). The V end was cut by 11 bases, the J end by 1 base, with 15 bases between. From germline, CDR1 is WSHSY and CDR2 SAAADI. CDR3 size: 14 residues. CDR3 coding DNA: TGCGCCGGGGGCCCGACGTCGTCCTACAATGAGCAGTTCTTC. It is translated as CAGGPTSSYNEQFF.